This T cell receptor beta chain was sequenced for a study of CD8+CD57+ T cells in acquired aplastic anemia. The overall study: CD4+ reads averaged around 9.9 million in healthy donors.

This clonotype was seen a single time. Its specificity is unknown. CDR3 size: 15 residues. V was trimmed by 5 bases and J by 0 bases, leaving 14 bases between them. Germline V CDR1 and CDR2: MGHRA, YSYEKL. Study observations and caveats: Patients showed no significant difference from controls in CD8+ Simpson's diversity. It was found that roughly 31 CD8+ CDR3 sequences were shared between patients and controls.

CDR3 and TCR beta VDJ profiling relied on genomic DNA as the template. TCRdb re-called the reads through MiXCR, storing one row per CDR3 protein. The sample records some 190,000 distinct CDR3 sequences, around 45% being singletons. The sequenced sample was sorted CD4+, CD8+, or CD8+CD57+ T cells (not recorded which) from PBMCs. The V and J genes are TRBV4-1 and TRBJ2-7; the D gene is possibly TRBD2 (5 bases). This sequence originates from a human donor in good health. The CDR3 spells CASSVGLSTSYEQYF. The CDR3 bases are TGCGCCAGCAGCGTAGGACTTTCTACCTCCTACGAGCAGTACTTC.